Below, 31 T cell receptor beta chains from the same sample are listed, as sequenced in a study of regulatory T cells in long-lasting Graves disease. Time point given: newly diagnosed GD, antithyroid drugs for less than 3 months. PBMCs were the source of the RNA used for TCR sequencing. The authors built TCR beta libraries using iRepertoire HTBI primers and Arm-PCR of CDR3 regions. Using its own MiXCR run on the multiplex PCR reads, TCRdb lists one record per CDR3 protein. This sample yields 400,000 to 450,000 distinct CDR3 sequences, of which around 15% are seen a single time; over 8.5% belongs to the top ten. These records were also assigned to another study, of T cells in Graves' hyperthyroidism and ophthalmopathy.

The sequences come from peripheral blood mononuclear cells (PBMCs), collected at new diagnosis, from a patient treated with antithyroid drugs. Receptor source: a woman aged 25 to 39 with Graves disease.

The gene calls are TRBV18 and TRBJ2-7; TRBD2 matches 8 bases. Germline CDR1 and CDR2: KGHSH and LQKENI. Losses at the gene ends were 0 bases for V and 7 bases for J; bases not matched to a gene: 8. The CDR3 totals 15 residues. The CDR3 DNA is TGTGCCAGCTCACCACCTAGCGGGAAGGGTCGGGAGCAGTACTTC. Translated: CASSPPSGKGREQYF.

This clonotype was recorded many times. This chain joins TRBV30 and TRBJ1-4; D is unclear. This CDR3 has 12 residues. Germline loops: CDR1 GTSNPN, CDR2 SVGIG (reference sequence). Trimming took off 3 bases at V and 8 bases at J, with 10 bases between the two ends. This chain's CDR3 is CAWRTPYEKLFF. The CDR3 DNA reads as TGTGCCTGGAGAACGCCCTACGAAAAACTGTTTTTT.

This clonotype has just a few counts. The chain has TRBV20-1 and TRBJ2-7; 9 bases are shared with TRBD1. V gave up 1 base and J gave up 6 bases; unmatched junction bases: 7. The V gene's germline CDR1 is DFQATT and CDR2 SNEGSKA (reference sequence). The CDR3 runs 14 residues. CDR3 residues: CSARGSRGQGEQYF. The CDR3 region has the DNA TGCAGTGCTAGAGGGTCCAGGGGACAGGGCGAGCAGTACTTC.

The rearrangement uses TRBV20-1 and TRBJ1-5, with D perhaps TRBD1 (5 bases). The length of the CDR3 is 14 residues. Trimming removed 0 bases from V and 5 bases from J, with 11 bases in between. CDR1 and CDR2 from the germline V gene are DFQATT and SNEGSKA (reference sequence). CDR3 region: CSARDGTGYQPQHF. DNA for the CDR3: TGCAGTGCTAGAGATGGGACGGGATATCAGCCCCAGCATTTT.

This chain links TRBV4-3 with TRBJ1-5; D remains unclear. The CDR3 runs 15 residues. Per germline, CDR1 LGHNA and CDR2 YSLEER. With 0 bases removed from V and 0 bases from J, the gap between germline ends came to 6 bases. CDR3: CASSQDGGSNQPQHF. CDR3 coding DNA: TGCGCCAGCAGCCAAGATGGAGGTAGCAATCAGCCCCAGCATTTT.

For this clonotype: Mismatch with germline at one junction end may stem from a read error. The chain carries TRBV20-1 and TRBJ2-7, with D possibly TRBD2 on 5 matching bases. The germline gives CDR1 DFQATT, CDR2 SNEGSKA (reference sequence). The CDR3 is 12 amino acids. The DNA for the CDR3 is TGCAGTACTAGAGCCAGTACCTACGAGCAGTACTTC. This translates into CSTRASTYEQYF.

In its sample, this clonotype was seen many times. The chain recombines TRBV6-5 with TRBJ1-1; D not certain. The CDR3 has 13 residues. V shed 0 bases and J shed 3 bases, with 5 bases lying between them. The germline CDR1 and CDR2 sequences are MNHEY and SVGAGI. In DNA form, the CDR3 reads TGTGCCAGCAGTTACTCCATTGACACTGAAGCTTTCTTT. Protein: CASSYSIDTEAFF.

The chain couples TRBV13 to TRBJ2-5; D is unclear. V was shortened by 5 bases and J by 3 bases, with 19 bases between the two germline ends. CDR1 PRHDT and CDR2 FYEKMQ come from the germline V gene (reference sequence). The CDR3 covers 16 residues. The CDR3 region has the DNA TGTGCCAGCAGCCTTGCTGGTGCTCCCCATAAAGAGACCCAGTACTTC. It specifies CASSLAGAPHKETQYF. The full variable domain, its missing parts supplied by reference TRBV13 and TRBJ2-5, is AAGVIQSPRHLIKEKRETATLKCYPIPRHDTVYWYQQGPGQDPQFLISFYEKMQSDKGSIPDRFSAQQFSDYHSELNMSSLELGDSALYFCASSLAGAPHKETQYFGPGTRLLVL.

The sample holds many counts of this clonotype. The J gene is TRBJ2-7, the V gene TRBV6-1; tentative D call: TRBD2 (6 bases). Germline V gives CDR1 MNHNS, CDR2 SASEGT. The CDR3 is 12 residues long. The germline V and J ends were trimmed by 4 bases and 3 bases, with 7 bases remaining between them. The CDR3 DNA reads TGTGCCAGCAGTGCGACTAGCTACGAGCAGTACTTC. This codes for CASSATSYEQYF.

This clonotype was seen repeatedly, ten times or more. The chain is built from TRBV28 and TRBJ2-7, with TRBD1 identical over 12 bases. In germline, CDR1 is MDHEN, CDR2 SYDVKM. This CDR3 is 16 amino acids long. Unmatched junction bases numbered 10, after V lost 5 bases and J lost 5 bases. CDR3 DNA: TGTGCCAGCAGTACGGCCGGGACAGGGGGCTTCCACGAGCAGTACTTC. Protein sequence: CASSTAGTGGFHEQYF.

This clonotype was observed many times. The V gene is TRBV7-2, the J gene TRBJ2-3, with 9 bases lining up with TRBD2. Germline V CDR1 and CDR2: SGHTA, FQGNSA. There are 18 residues in the CDR3. V shed 5 bases, J shed 2 bases, and the junction held 14 bases outside the gene matches. The CDR3, as DNA: TGTGCCAGCAGCCAACCCTGGGCGGGAGGGCGGTACACAGATACGCAGTATTTT. It translates to CASSQPWAGGRYTDTQYF. The full variable domain, with the rest looked up from reference TRBV7-2 and TRBJ2-3, is GAGVSQSPSNKVTEKGKDVELRCDPISGHTALYWYRQSLGQGLEFLIYFQGNSAPDKSGLPSDRFSAERTGGSVSTLTIQRTQQEDSAVYLCASSQPWAGGRYTDTQYFGPGTRLTVL.

The sample holds many counts of this clonotype. The chain joins TRBV27 to TRBJ2-1, with D perhaps assigned TRBD1 or TRBD2 (6 bases each). This CDR3 comprises 14 residues. Per germline, CDR1 MNHEY and CDR2 SMNVEV (reference sequence). V was cut by 7 bases and J by 6 bases, with 16 bases left in between. The CDR3 protein is CASMGGSTFNEQFF. CDR3 DNA: TGTGCCAGCATGGGGGGCTCGACTTTCAATGAGCAGTTCTTC.

This clonotype was seen repeatedly, ten times or more. The rearrangement joins TRBV5-4 to TRBJ2-1, with 15 bases lining up with TRBD2. Germline V gives CDR1 SGHNT, CDR2 YYREEE (reference sequence). The CDR3 is 15 residues long. J lost 10 bases, V lost 4 bases, and 6 bases had no gene match. The CDR3 coding sequence is TGTGCCAGCAGCCTATGGACTAGCGGGAGGGACGAGCAGTTCTTC. It encodes CASSLWTSGRDEQFF.

In this sample, this clonotype turned up many times. Compared with germline, one end of the junction differs, possibly owing to a read error. The J gene is TRBJ2-5, the V gene TRBV6-2 or TRBV6-3, with 13 bases matching TRBD2. The germline V gene encodes CDR1 MNHEY and CDR2 SVGEGT. The CDR3 runs to 19 residues. The CDR3 loop is CASSYSNRQGLAGQGTQYF. CDR3 DNA: TGTGCCAGCAGTTACTCGAATCGCCAGGGACTAGCGGGGCAAGGGACCCAGTACTTC.

This clonotype came up many times. The rearrangement links TRBV7-9 to TRBJ2-5; D is perhaps TRBD1 (5 bases). The ends were cut back, 7 bases at V and 5 bases at J, with 20 bases in the middle. This CDR3 is built from 15 residues. CDR1 and CDR2 from the germline V gene are SEHNR and FQNEAQ (reference sequence). The CDR3, as DNA: TGTGCCAGCACGACAGTCCCAGGAACGCAGGAGACCCAGTACTTC. Encoded protein: CASTTVPGTQETQYF.

This clonotype showed up many times. The chain has TRBV2 and TRBJ2-7; no definite D call. V shed 7 bases and J shed 6 bases, with 10 bases lying between them. The CDR3 is 11 residues long. Per germline, CDR1 SNHLY and CDR2 FYNNEI. The CDR3 region is CASTKSREQYF. CDR3 bases: TGTGCCAGCACGAAAAGCCGCGAGCAGTACTTC.

The rearrangement links TRBV27 to TRBJ2-3; maybe TRBD2 (5 bases). The CDR3 is 13 residues long. The ends were cut back, 10 bases at V and 2 bases at J, with 13 bases in the middle. CDR1 is MNHEY, CDR2 SMNVEV, per germline (reference sequence). The CDR3 spells CATKTTLTDTQYF. Here the CDR3 DNA reads TGTGCCACCAAGACTACTCTCACAGATACGCAGTATTTT.

This clonotype was found once. A read error may produce the germline difference seen at one junction end. The CDR3 region is CASSEARTGVNEKPFF. CDR3 DNA sequence: TGTGCCAGCAGTGAAGCAAGGACAGGGGTTAATGAAAAACCGTTTTTT. The chain carries TRBV6-1 and TRBJ1-4; 9 nucleotides agree with TRBD1. Germline V gene sequence: CDR1 MNHNS, CDR2 SASEGT. The CDR3 sequence is 16 residues long.

This clonotype was seen many times. This sequence joins TRBV3-1 and TRBJ2-5; TRBD2 matches at 7 bases. The CDR3 covers 17 residues. Germline V lookup: CDR1 LGHDT, CDR2 YNNKEL (reference sequence). The V segment lost 3 bases and the J segment 5 bases; nucleotides outside the gene matches: 15. The CDR3 spells CASSQLAAVSEGETQYF. Here the CDR3 DNA reads TGTGCCAGCAGCCAGCTAGCGGCGGTGTCGGAGGGGGAGACCCAGTACTTC.

This clonotype appeared many times. V usage is TRBV20-1 and J usage is TRBJ1-1; 9 bases are shared with TRBD1. CDR3 size: 13 residues. The V gene end was trimmed by 5 bases and the J gene end by 6 bases; junction bases not matched to a gene: 7. CDR1 is DFQATT, CDR2 SNEGSKA, per germline (reference sequence). The CDR3 DNA reads as TGCAGTGCTCACAGGGGGCAACCTGCTGAAGCTTTCTTT. Translated: CSAHRGQPAEAFF.

This clonotype was seen at least ten times. V and J are TRBV7-9 and TRBJ2-7, with 7 bases that match TRBD2. This CDR3 has 15 residues. Per germline, CDR1 SEHNR and CDR2 FQNEAQ (reference sequence). V was clipped by 1 base and J by 3 bases; unmatched bases: 6. CDR3 region: CASSLGGPGGYEQYF. The CDR3 DNA sequence: TGTGCCAGCAGCTTAGGAGGACCGGGGGGCTACGAGCAGTACTTC.

At least ten counts were recorded for this clonotype. The gene calls are TRBV12-3 or TRBV12-4 and TRBJ1-3; perhaps TRBD1 as D (5 bases). The CDR3 runs 15 residues. Trimming removed 1 base from V and 2 bases from J, with 9 bases in between. CDR3 DNA: TGTGCCAGCAGTTTAGAACCGGGACCTGGAAACACCATATATTTT. Encoded protein: CASSLEPGPGNTIYF.

The chain uses TRBV20-1 and TRBJ2-3; D might be TRBD2 (6 bases). The CDR3 spans 15 residues. Trimming removed 1 base from V and 4 bases from J, with 15 bases in between. Looked up from germline, CDR1 is DFQATT and CDR2 is SNEGSKA (reference sequence). The CDR3, as DNA: TGCAGTGCTAGAGTTGCGCGCGGGATAGCAGATACGCAGTATTTT. Amino acid sequence: CSARVARGIADTQYF.

The table lists this clonotype with many counts. The V call is TRBV11-2, the J call TRBJ2-7; TRBD1 agrees at 7 bases. The junction had 11 bases not matched to a gene; V was cut back by 7 bases and J by 2 bases. Germline lookup yields CDR1 SGHAT and CDR2 FQNNGV. The CDR3 has 15 residues. The chain's CDR3 is CASNVGPGTAYEQYF. The CDR3 DNA reads as TGTGCCAGCAACGTTGGGCCGGGGACAGCCTACGAGCAGTACTTC.

CDR3 sequence (DNA): TGTGCCAGCAGCATTACCAGAAGCGGTGGCTACACCTTC. This sequence encodes CASSITRSGGYTF. The chain carries TRBV7-2 and TRBJ1-2; D uncertain. The length of the CDR3 is 13 residues. V lost 5 bases and J lost 7, with 14 bases in between. The germline CDR1 and CDR2 sequences are SGHTA and FQGNSA.

This chain connects TRBV6-5 to TRBJ1-6, with D unresolved. Trimming shortened V by 4 bases and J by 7 bases, and 8 bases separated the two germline ends. Per the germline V gene, CDR1 is MNHEY and CDR2 is SVGAGI. CDR3 length: 13 amino acids. The CDR3 loop is CASSSTENSPLHF. CDR3 in DNA: TGTGCCAGCAGTTCTACAGAGAATTCACCCCTCCACTTT.

This rearrangement joins TRBV6-1 to TRBJ2-5; perhaps TRBD2 as D (6 bases). Trimming pared 8 bases from V and 10 bases from J, leaving 32 bases between. CDR1 is MNHNS, CDR2 SASEGT, per germline. CDR3 length: 17 residues. The CDR3 DNA sequence: TGTGCCAGCTCCCTTGGGACCTCGGGGGATGGCCCACAAAACCAGTACTTC. The encoded protein is CASSLGTSGDGPQNQYF.

The chain recombines TRBV4-1 with TRBJ2-1; TRBD2 matches 14 bases. This CDR3 contains 17 residues. V dropped 1 base and J dropped 7; count of bases not matched to a gene: 6. Germline-derived CDR1 and CDR2 are MGHRA and YSYEKL. The CDR3 DNA sequence: TGCGCCAGCAGCCAAGCTCCCGGGACTAGCGGGAGAAATGAGCAGTTCTTC. Its protein product is CASSQAPGTSGRNEQFF.

The rearrangement joins TRBV12-3 or TRBV12-4 to TRBJ1-5; D perhaps matches TRBD1 (5 bases). V dropped 6 bases and J dropped 5 bases, with 14 bases sitting between them. The CDR3 length is 14 residues. The chain's CDR3 is CASSLDIPYQPQHF. CDR3 bases: TGTGCCAGCAGCTTGGACATCCCGTATCAGCCCCAGCATTTT.

In its sample, this clonotype was seen many times. The chain uses TRBV18 and TRBJ1-2, with D possibly matching TRBD1 (5 bases). CDR3 length: 14 residues. The V and J ends lost 0 bases and 6 bases respectively, with 11 bases between them. Germline assignment: CDR1 KGHSH and CDR2 LQKENI. The CDR3, as DNA: TGTGCCAGCTCACCACCAGAGGCGGGGGATGGCTACACCTTC. It is translated as CASSPPEAGDGYTF. Looking up the rest from reference TRBV18 and TRBJ1-2 gives the full variable domain: NAGVMQNPRHLVRRRGQEARLRCSPMKGHSHVYWYRQLPEEGLKFMVYLQKENIIDESGMPKERFSAEFPKEGPSILRIQQVVRGDSAAYFCASSPPEAGDGYTFGSGTRLTVV.

This clonotype has a count of ten or more. The rearrangement joins TRBV6-1 to TRBJ1-2, with 10 bases that match TRBD1. The CDR3 length is 15 residues. Germline CDR1 reads MNHNS; CDR2 reads SASEGT. J lost 5 bases, V lost 4 bases, and 7 bases had no gene match. The CDR3 DNA sequence: TGTGCCAGCAGTGGTCCGGGACAGGGGACATATGGCTACACCTTC. Its translation is CASSGPGQGTYGYTF.